Listed below are T cell receptor beta chains from one sample, sequenced in a study of T cell responses to AZD1222 COVID-19 vaccine. TCRdb keeps only in-frame clones here, not all; method: immunoSEQ multiplex PCR. The data contain tens of thousands of clones, roughly 83% of them singletons. The source material was peripheral blood, sampled 28 days after the second AZD1222 dose. These receptors all stem from an adult who received the AZD1222 COVID-19 vaccine. CDR3s include the opening cysteine and the closing phenylalanine or tryptophan. The order of the fields is D gene, V gene, CDR3 length, J gene, clone size, CDR3 protein, CDR3 DNA. The D gene is left open where the match is weak. For some rows the clone size is stated as once, few or many, or as a class when expanded; others skip it.

-	TRBV13	15	TRBJ1-1	-	CASSLESGVGTEAFF	TGTGCCAGCAGCTTAGAGTCGGGGGTGGGCACTGAAGCTTTCTTT
-	TRBV27	15	TRBJ2-1	-	CASSLNGVSYNEQFF	TGTGCCAGCAGTTTAAACGGGGTCTCCTACAATGAGCAGTTCTTC
-	TRBV27	17	TRBJ2-5	-	CASSLGGNLGNQETQYF	TGTGCCAGCAGTTTAGGGGGGAACCTTGGGAACCAAGAGACCCAGTACTTC
-	TRBV29-1	15	TRBJ2-2	-	CSVYLGQQNTGELFF	TGCAGCGTTTACCTGGGACAACAAAACACCGGGGAGCTGTTTTTT
-	TRBV19	12	TRBJ1-1	-	CASSRRGIEAFF	TGTGCCAGTAGCCGCCGGGGTATTGAAGCTTTCTTT
-	TRBV5-1	15	TRBJ2-2	-	CASSLMLDNTGELFF	TGCGCCAGCAGCTTGATGTTGGACAACACCGGGGAGCTGTTTTTT
-	TRBV5-1	15	TRBJ2-7	-	CASSLDQSLSYEQYF	TGCGCCAGCAGCTTGGACCAGAGCCTTTCCTACGAGCAGTACTTC
-	TRBV20-1	12	TRBJ2-5	-	CSASWHQETQYF	TGCAGTGCTAGTTGGCACCAAGAGACCCAGTACTTC
-	TRBV4-1	15	TRBJ1-6	-	CASSQNGQTNSPLHF	TGCGCCAGCAGCCAGAATGGACAGACTAATTCACCCCTCCACTTT
-	TRBV19	13	TRBJ2-2	-	CATQQGWTGELFF	TGTGCCACCCAACAGGGCTGGACCGGGGAGCTGTTTTTT
TRBD2	TRBV19	15	TRBJ2-7	-	CASSISGGLSYEQYF	TGTGCCAGTAGTATTAGCGGGGGCCTGTCCTACGAGCAGTACTTC
-	TRBV12-3/TRBV12-4	11	TRBJ1-1	-	CASSLIGEAFF	TGTGCCAGCAGTTTAATAGGGGAAGCTTTCTTT
-	TRBV5-1	16	TRBJ1-1	-	CASSWGRRVWDTEAFF	TGCGCCAGCAGCTGGGGACGGAGGGTCTGGGACACTGAAGCTTTCTTT
-	TRBV19	15	TRBJ2-1	few	CASNQDRSSYNEQFF	TGTGCCAGTAACCAGGACAGAAGCTCCTACAATGAGCAGTTCTTC
TRBD1	TRBV7-3	15	TRBJ1-1	-	CASSSHTDRGTEAFF	TGTGCCAGCAGCTCTCACACGGACAGGGGCACTGAAGCTTTCTTT
-	TRBV7-9	14	TRBJ2-3	-	CASSSSRGPDTQYF	TGTGCCAGCAGCTCTAGTCGGGGGCCTGATACGCAGTATTTT
TRBD1	TRBV19	18	TRBJ2-6	-	CASSIRDRAFSGANVLTF	TGTGCCAGTAGCATTAGAGACAGGGCTTTCTCTGGGGCCAACGTCCTGACTTTC
-	TRBV29-1	11	TRBJ1-5	-	CSVGADQPQHF	TGCAGCGTTGGCGCGGATCAGCCCCAGCATTTT
TRBD1	TRBV6-5	14	TRBJ2-7	few	CASRPRDRNMEQYF	TGTGCCAGCAGACCCCGGGACAGAAACATGGAGCAGTACTTC
-	TRBV6-5	14	TRBJ1-2	-	CASSTPGTFYGYTF	TGTGCCAGCAGTACTCCCGGGACGTTCTATGGCTACACCTTC
-	TRBV9	14	TRBJ1-1	-	CASSVGGAGTEAFF	TGTGCCAGCAGCGTAGGAGGGGCGGGCACTGAAGCTTTCTTT
TRBD1	TRBV7-8	15	TRBJ2-1	few	CASSLSRDRGYEQFF	TGTGCCAGCAGCTTATCTCGAGACAGGGGTTATGAGCAGTTCTTC
-	TRBV6-6	15	TRBJ2-7	-	CASSSPTLSSYEQYF	TGTGCCAGCAGTTCCCCGACTCTCAGCTCCTACGAGCAGTACTTC
-	TRBV11-3	16	TRBJ2-2	-	CASSSPAGSYTGELFF	TGTGCCAGCAGCTCACCAGCCGGGTCTTACACCGGGGAGCTGTTTTTT
-	TRBV3-1/TRBV3-2	14	TRBJ1-1	once	CASSQGRSHTEAFF	TGTGCCAGCAGCCAAGGTCGAAGTCACACTGAAGCTTTCTTT
-	TRBV12-2	16	TRBJ1-2	-	CASRPARDRGDYGYTF	TGTGCAAGTCGACCGGCCAGGGACAGGGGGGACTATGGCTACACCTTC
-	TRBV6-5	13	TRBJ2-7	-	CASRLDFSYEQYF	TGTGCCAGCAGATTGGACTTCTCCTACGAGCAGTACTTC
-	TRBV2	12	TRBJ1-1	-	CASMSMNTEAFF	TGTGCCAGCATGTCCATGAACACTGAAGCTTTCTTT
-	TRBV6-1	14	TRBJ2-2	-	CASSEVLVGGELFF	TGTGCCAGCAGTGAAGTTCTGGTAGGCGGGGAGCTGTTTTTT
-	TRBV20-1	11	TRBJ1-2	-	CIHTGSDGYTF	TGCATCCACACAGGGAGTGATGGCTACACCTTC
-	TRBV30	17	TRBJ2-4	once	CAWRDPGLFAAKNIQYF	TGTGCCTGGAGAGATCCGGGGCTCTTCGCAGCCAAAAACATTCAGTACTTC
TRBD2	TRBV28	13	TRBJ2-7	-	CASRAGGVYEQYF	TGTGCCAGCAGAGCGGGGGGAGTCTACGAGCAGTACTTC
-	TRBV29-1	11	TRBJ2-7	-	CSVFNGYEQYF	TGCAGCGTTTTCAACGGTTACGAGCAGTACTTC
-	TRBV27	13	TRBJ2-5	-	CASSLAGYETQYF	TGTGCCAGCAGTTTAGCGGGGTACGAGACCCAGTACTTC
TRBD1	TRBV6-5	12	TRBJ1-2	-	CASRKTGKGYTF	TGTGCCAGCAGGAAGACAGGGAAGGGCTACACCTTC
-	TRBV19	13	TRBJ1-2	-	CASSRGERNGYTF	TGTGCCAGTAGTCGAGGGGAAAGGAATGGCTACACCTTC
TRBD1	TRBV7-9	15	TRBJ1-4	-	CASSLYLGGSEKLFF	TGTGCCAGCAGCTTATATTTAGGGGGCAGCGAAAAACTGTTTTTT
TRBD2	TRBV20-1	17	TRBJ2-5	-	CSASPPGGAPWAETQYF	TGCAGTGCTAGTCCCCCCGGGGGGGCACCGTGGGCAGAGACCCAGTACTTC
-	TRBV7-2	15	TRBJ2-7	-	CASSLDQGSRPEQYF	TGTGCCAGCAGCTTAGATCAGGGGTCACGGCCCGAGCAGTACTTC
TRBD1	TRBV7-2	14	TRBJ1-1	-	CASSRGRTNTEAFF	TGTGCCAGCAGTAGGGGGCGGACGAACACTGAAGCTTTCTTT
-	TRBV4-2	13	TRBJ2-2	-	CASSPHGGGELFF	TGTGCCAGCAGCCCCCACGGCGGCGGGGAGCTGTTTTTT
-	TRBV10-2	15	TRBJ1-5	-	CASSEGGRGHQPQHF	TGCGCCAGCAGTGAGGGGGGAAGAGGCCATCAGCCCCAGCATTTT
TRBD1	TRBV10-3	17	TRBJ2-7	-	CAMSKGSPQGISYEQYF	TGTGCCATGTCCAAGGGCAGCCCACAGGGGATCTCCTACGAGCAGTACTTC
-	TRBV5-1	14	TRBJ2-3	-	CASSPWGRGDTQYF	TGCGCCAGCAGCCCCTGGGGGCGCGGGGATACGCAGTATTTT
-	TRBV10-3	15	TRBJ2-7	-	CAISGPTVSSYEQYF	TGTGCCATCAGTGGCCCGACAGTGAGCTCCTACGAGCAGTACTTC
-	TRBV9	15	TRBJ1-1	few	CASSVGVGVNTEAFF	TGTGCCAGCAGCGTAGGTGTGGGCGTTAACACTGAAGCTTTCTTT
TRBD2	TRBV3-1/TRBV3-2	16	TRBJ2-3	-	CASSQGTSGGADTQYF	TGTGCCAGCAGCCAAGGGACTAGCGGGGGGGCAGATACGCAGTATTTT
TRBD1	TRBV4-1	16	TRBJ2-7	-	CASSPTGTGRSYEQYF	TGCGCCAGCAGTCCAACCGGGACAGGGCGTTCCTACGAGCAGTACTTC